This T cell receptor (beta chain) was profiled in a study of response to subunit inactivated influenza vaccine. Via MiXCR, TCRdb re-called the RT-PCR reads, giving one row per CDR3 protein. The sample consists of roughly 570,000 distinct CDR3 sequences, 10% to 15% of them appearing once. This CDR3 has 13 residues. V is TRBV21-1 and J is TRBJ2-5. TRBV21-1 is classified as a pseudogene. The sequencing used PBMCs from blood, collected about 40 days after vaccination. The clonotype comes from a man between 50 and 59 years old who received an inactivated influenza vaccine. The CDR3 DNA reads as TGTGCCAGCACCAGGGCTTCCCAAGAGACCCAGTACTTC. Translating it yields CASTRASQETQYF.